These 16 T cell receptor beta chains came from one sample sequenced in a study of Graves' ophthalmopathy and Graves' hyperthyroidism. RNA transcripts were the template, and TCR beta CDR3 regions were amplified from them. HTBI primers primed a first-round RT-PCR, and a second-round multiplex PCR followed. In TCRdb, the multiplex PCR reads were re-called with MiXCR into one record per CDR3 protein. This table holds about 210,000 distinct CDR3 sequences, 25% to 30% found once. The sequencing sample was made of peripheral blood. These receptors were obtained from a man aged 45 to 65 with Graves' ophthalmopathy.

This clonotype has at least ten counts. The V call is TRBV7-2, the J call TRBJ2-3; D uncertain. The CDR3 length is 13 residues. Germline assignment: CDR1 SGHTA and CDR2 FQGNSA. V was pared by 2 bases and J by 5 bases, with 8 bases between. This CDR3 is CASSLPGLDTQYF. The DNA of the CDR3 is TGTGCCAGCAGCTTACCCGGGTTAGATACGCAGTATTTT.

V is TRBV5-8 and J is TRBJ2-7; tentatively, D is TRBD1 (7 bases). Germline CDR1 is SGHTS and CDR2 is YDEGEE. Trimming took 0 bases from V and 3 from J, leaving 13 bases between them. There are 15 residues in the CDR3. The CDR3 spells CASSLGGGTVYEQYF. CDR3 sequence (DNA): TGTGCCAGCAGCTTGGGAGGGGGGACAGTCTACGAGCAGTACTTC.

This clonotype was recorded at least ten times. The gene calls are TRBV28 and TRBJ2-5; 11 nucleotides agree with TRBD2. V lost 5 bases to trimming and J lost 5 bases; unmatched junction nucleotides: 7. The CDR3 is made up of 15 amino acids. The germline V gene has CDR1 MDHEN and CDR2 SYDVKM. Written as DNA, the CDR3 is TGTGCCAGCAGTCGACTAGCGGGATTTTGGGAGACCCAGTACTTC. This codes for CASSRLAGFWETQYF.

This rearrangement joins TRBV6-1 to TRBJ1-5; D not certain. CDR1 MNHNS and CDR2 SASEGT come from the germline V gene. This CDR3 comprises 14 residues. Between the trimmed V and J ends, which lost 9 bases and 5 bases, there was a span of 17 bases. The CDR3 loop is CASGNPVTYQPQHF. CDR3 bases: TGTGCCAGTGGAAACCCCGTAACCTATCAGCCCCAGCATTTT.

The table lists this clonotype with many counts. The chain joins TRBV20-1 to TRBJ2-5; no definite D call. This CDR3 spans 11 amino acids. Germline CDR1 reads DFQATT; CDR2 reads SNEGSKA (reference sequence). The V and J ends lost 5 bases and 0 bases respectively, with 4 bases between them. The CDR3, as DNA: TGCAGTGCTTTGTACCAAGAGACCCAGTACTTC. Its translation is CSALYQETQYF.

The V gene is TRBV28, the J gene TRBJ1-5; D gene uncertain. The CDR3 is 13 residues long. The V gene lost 2 bases and the J gene lost 7 bases, with 9 bases spanning the gap. CDR1 MDHEN and CDR2 SYDVKM come from the germline V gene. In DNA, the CDR3 is TGTGCCAGCAGTTTACCCTTGAGGCAGCCCCAGCATTTT. As protein: CASSLPLRQPQHF. The entire variable domain, with the rest obtained from reference TRBV28 and TRBJ1-5, is as follows: DVKVTQSSRYLVKRTGEKVFLECVQDMDHENMFWYRQDPGLGLRLIYFSYDVKMKEKGDIPEGYSVSREKKERFSLILESASTNQTSMYLCASSLPLRQPQHFGDGTRLSIL.

At least ten counts were recorded for this clonotype. CDR3 nucleotides: TGCAGTGCTAGGGGGGGCCTCGGGGCCAACGTCCTGACTTTC. This codes for CSARGGLGANVLTF. This sequence joins TRBV20-1 and TRBJ2-6; possibly TRBD1 or TRBD2 for D (6 bases each). The V gene lost 3 bases and the J gene lost 4 bases, with 10 bases spanning the gap. Germline V CDR1 and CDR2: DFQATT, SNEGSKA (reference sequence). CDR3 size: 14 residues.

A few counts support this clonotype. Germline and junction disagree at one end, which may indicate a read error. The rearrangement joins TRBV12-3 or TRBV12-4 to TRBJ2-7; 8 bases align to TRBD1. The CDR3 is 18 residues long. CDR3 loop: CASGLQGENFLNLYEQYF. CDR3 coding DNA: TGTGCCAGCGGTTTACAGGGGGAGAATTTCCTCAACCTCTACGAGCAGTACTTC.

In its sample, this clonotype was seen many times. This sequence joins TRBV6-1 and TRBJ2-5; D gene ambiguous. Between the trimmed V and J ends, which lost 7 bases and 2 bases, there was a span of 14 bases. There are 14 residues in the CDR3. The germline CDR1 and CDR2 sequences are MNHNS and SASEGT. CDR3 loop: CASTTANGQETQYF. In DNA form, the CDR3 reads TGTGCCAGCACTACAGCGAACGGGCAAGAGACCCAGTACTTC.

As for this clonotype: A much larger clone lies one base from this, so it may be a read error. The V and J genes are TRBV29-1 and TRBJ2-5; D is unresolved. This CDR3 is 12 amino acids long. The germline CDR1 and CDR2 sequences are SQVTM and ANQGSEA. The CDR3 bases are TGCAGCGTAGTAAAGTACCAAGAGACCCAGTGCTTC. Protein: CSVVKYQETQCF. Full variable domain (rest looked up from reference TRBV29-1 and TRBJ2-5): SAVISQKPSRDICQRGTSLTIQCQVDSQVTMMFWYRQQPGQSLTLIATANQGSEATYESGFVIDKFPISRPNLTFSTLTVSNMSPEDSSIYLCSVVKYQETQCFGPGTRLLVL.

There are many counts of this clonotype. The chain has TRBV11-1 and TRBJ2-2; 7 positions match TRBD2. Germline assignment: CDR1 SGHAT and CDR2 FQDESV (reference sequence). This CDR3 comprises 16 residues. The V segment lost 2 bases and the J segment 4 bases; nucleotides outside the gene matches: 7. The CDR3 region is CASSLKPRGGTGELFF. The CDR3 DNA follows: TGTGCCAGCAGCTTAAAACCTCGCGGGGGCACCGGGGAGCTGTTTTTT.

This clonotype was recorded many times. The V and J genes are TRBV4-3 and TRBJ2-7, with D unresolved. V lost 1 base and J 6 bases, leaving 13 bases between the germline ends. Germline-derived CDR1 and CDR2 are LGHNA and YSLEER. CDR3 length equals 14 residues. Here the CDR3 DNA reads TGCGCCAGCAGCCAAGCCGGCGGCTTGGTCGAGCAGTACTTC. Its protein is CASSQAGGLVEQYF.

This clonotype was counted at least ten times. The chain employs TRBV6-5 and TRBJ2-5; D is undetermined. This CDR3 region has 15 residues. Germline V gene sequence: CDR1 MNHEY, CDR2 SVGAGI. V lost 0 bases to trimming and J lost 5 bases, with 13 bases between them. The CDR3, as DNA: TGTGCCAGCAGTTACTCGAGTCCCCAAACGGAGACCCAGTACTTC. This encodes CASSYSSPQTETQYF.

The V call is TRBV6-2 or TRBV6-3, the J call TRBJ1-1; maybe TRBD1 (6 bases). Germline V gene lookup returns CDR1 MNHEY and CDR2 SVGEGT. The CDR3 is made up of 20 amino acids. V gave up 2 bases and J gave up 4 bases, with 29 bases separating them. DNA for the CDR3: TGTGCCAGCAGTTACGGCGAAGCGGACAGCCGATATCTGGGGGGCACTGAAGCTTTCTTT. Translating gives CASSYGEADSRYLGGTEAFF.

This clonotype was counted ten times or more. This chain connects TRBV7-3 to TRBJ2-7, with 8 nucleotides matching TRBD2. There are 15 residues in the CDR3. The V gene's germline CDR1 is SGHTA and CDR2 FQGTGA. The V segment lost 6 bases and the J segment 1 base; nucleotides outside the gene matches: 8. This chain's CDR3 is CASRSSGSRSYEQYF. Written as DNA, the CDR3 is TGTGCCAGCAGGTCGAGCGGGAGTCGTTCCTACGAGCAGTACTTC.

The chain employs TRBV29-1 and TRBJ2-7, with 7 positions matching TRBD1. J gave up 0 bases and V 7 bases, and 3 bases lay outside the gene matches. CDR3 length: 12 amino acids. Germline loops: CDR1 SQVTM, CDR2 ANQGSEA. CDR3 protein: CSGGQSSYEQYF. CDR3 DNA sequence: TGCAGCGGGGGACAGAGCTCCTACGAGCAGTACTTC.